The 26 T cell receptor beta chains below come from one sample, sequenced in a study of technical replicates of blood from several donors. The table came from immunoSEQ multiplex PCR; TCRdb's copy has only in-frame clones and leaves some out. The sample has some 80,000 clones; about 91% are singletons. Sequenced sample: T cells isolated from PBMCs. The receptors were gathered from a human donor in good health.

In DNA form, the CDR3 reads TGTGCCACCTTAAGCCGTACAGGGGGCTCGTTTTACAATGAGCAGTTCTTC. Its protein is CATLSRTGGSFYNEQFF. The gene calls are TRBV27 and TRBJ2-1; TRBD1 matches 9 bases. Germline loops: CDR1 MNHEY, CDR2 SMNVEV (reference sequence). V shed 10 bases and J 4 bases; nucleotides not matched to a gene: 17. This CDR3 contains 17 residues.

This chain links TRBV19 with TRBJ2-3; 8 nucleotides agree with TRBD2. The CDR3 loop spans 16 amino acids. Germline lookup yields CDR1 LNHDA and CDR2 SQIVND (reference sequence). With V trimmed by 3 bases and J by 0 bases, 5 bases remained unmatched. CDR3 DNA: TGTGCCAGTAGTATCGCGGGGGGAAGGAGCACAGATACGCAGTATTTT. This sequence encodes CASSIAGGRSTDTQYF.

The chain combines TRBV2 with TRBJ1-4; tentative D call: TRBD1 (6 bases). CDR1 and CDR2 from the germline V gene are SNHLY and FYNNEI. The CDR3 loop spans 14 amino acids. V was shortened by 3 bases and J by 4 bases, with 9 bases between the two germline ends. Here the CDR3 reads CASSDGQLNEKLFF. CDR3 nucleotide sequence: TGTGCCAGCAGTGATGGACAGCTTAATGAAAAACTGTTTTTT.

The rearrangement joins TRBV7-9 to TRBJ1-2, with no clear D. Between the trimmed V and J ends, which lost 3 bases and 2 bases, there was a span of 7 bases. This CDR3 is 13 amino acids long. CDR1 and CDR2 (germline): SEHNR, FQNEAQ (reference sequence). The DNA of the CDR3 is TGTGCCAGCAGCTTTGAGGGCAACTATGGCTACACCTTC. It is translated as CASSFEGNYGYTF.

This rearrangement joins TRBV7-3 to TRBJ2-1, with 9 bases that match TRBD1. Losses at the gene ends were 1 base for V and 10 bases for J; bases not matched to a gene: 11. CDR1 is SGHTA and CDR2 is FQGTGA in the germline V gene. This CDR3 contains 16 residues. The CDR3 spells CASSLRLGQGRLEQFF. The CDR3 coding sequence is TGTGCCAGCAGCTTAAGGCTAGGACAGGGGCGCTTGGAGCAGTTCTTC.

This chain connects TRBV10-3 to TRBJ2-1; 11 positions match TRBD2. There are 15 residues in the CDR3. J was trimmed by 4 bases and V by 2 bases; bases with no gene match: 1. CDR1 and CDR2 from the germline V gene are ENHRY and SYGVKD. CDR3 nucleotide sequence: TGTGCCATCAGTGAGGGACTAGCGGGTTACAATGAGCAGTTCTTC. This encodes CAISEGLAGYNEQFF.

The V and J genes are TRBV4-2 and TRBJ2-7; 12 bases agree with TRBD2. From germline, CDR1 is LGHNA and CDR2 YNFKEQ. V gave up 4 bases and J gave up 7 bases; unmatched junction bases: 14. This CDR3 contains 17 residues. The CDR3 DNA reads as TGTGCCAGCAGCCCGAGCTACCGACTAGCGGGAGCGTGGGAGCAGTACTTC. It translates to CASSPSYRLAGAWEQYF.

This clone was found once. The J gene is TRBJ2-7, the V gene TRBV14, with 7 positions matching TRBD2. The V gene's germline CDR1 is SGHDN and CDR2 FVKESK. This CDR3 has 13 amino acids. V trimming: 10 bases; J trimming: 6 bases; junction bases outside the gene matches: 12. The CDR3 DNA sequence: TGTGCCACCTCATTGCGGGAGACGGGCGAGCAGTACTTC. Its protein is CATSLRETGEQYF.

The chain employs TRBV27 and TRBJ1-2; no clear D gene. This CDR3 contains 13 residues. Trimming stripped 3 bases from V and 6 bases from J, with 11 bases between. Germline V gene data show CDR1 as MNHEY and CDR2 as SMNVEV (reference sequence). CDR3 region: CASSFFSGDGYTF. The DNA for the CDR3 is TGTGCCAGCAGTTTCTTTTCCGGGGATGGCTACACCTTC.

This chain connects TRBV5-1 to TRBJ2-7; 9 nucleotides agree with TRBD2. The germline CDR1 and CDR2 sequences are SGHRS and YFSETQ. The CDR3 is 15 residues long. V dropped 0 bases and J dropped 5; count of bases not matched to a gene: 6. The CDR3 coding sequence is TGCGCCAGCAGCTTGGCTAGCGGGGATCAAGACGAGCAGTACTTC. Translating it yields CASSLASGDQDEQYF.

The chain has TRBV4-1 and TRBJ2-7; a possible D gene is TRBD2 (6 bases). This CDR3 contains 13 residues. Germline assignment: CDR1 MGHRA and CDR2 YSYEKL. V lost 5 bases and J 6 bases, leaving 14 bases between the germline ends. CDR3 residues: CASSTFSGSEQYF. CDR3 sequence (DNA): TGCGCCAGCAGCACCTTCTCCGGGAGCGAGCAGTACTTC.

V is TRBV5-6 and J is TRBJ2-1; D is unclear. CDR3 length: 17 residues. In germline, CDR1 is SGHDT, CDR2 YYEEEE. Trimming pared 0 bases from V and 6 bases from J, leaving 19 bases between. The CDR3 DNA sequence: TGTGCCAGCAGCTTGGTCGAACAGCCGCTCATCCTCAATGAGCAGTTCTTC. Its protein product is CASSLVEQPLILNEQFF. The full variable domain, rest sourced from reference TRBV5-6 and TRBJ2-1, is DAGVTQSPTHLIKTRGQQVTLRCSPKSGHDTVSWYQQALGQGPQFIFQYYEEEERQRGNFPDRFSGHQFPNYSSELNVNALLLGDSALYLCASSLVEQPLILNEQFFGPGTRLTVL.

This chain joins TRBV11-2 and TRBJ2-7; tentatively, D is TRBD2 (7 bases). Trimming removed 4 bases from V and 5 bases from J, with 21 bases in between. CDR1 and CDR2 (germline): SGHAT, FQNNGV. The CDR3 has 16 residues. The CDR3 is CASSSTSRGGADEQYF. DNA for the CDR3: TGTGCCAGCAGCTCCACCAGCAGAGGGGGGGCCGACGAGCAGTACTTC.

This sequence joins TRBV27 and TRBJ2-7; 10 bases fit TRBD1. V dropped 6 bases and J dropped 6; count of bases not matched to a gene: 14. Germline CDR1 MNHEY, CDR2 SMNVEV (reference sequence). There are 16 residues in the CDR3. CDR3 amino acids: CASSPTGTGDTGEQYF. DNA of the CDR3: TGTGCCAGCAGCCCCACCGGGACAGGGGACACCGGCGAGCAGTACTTC.

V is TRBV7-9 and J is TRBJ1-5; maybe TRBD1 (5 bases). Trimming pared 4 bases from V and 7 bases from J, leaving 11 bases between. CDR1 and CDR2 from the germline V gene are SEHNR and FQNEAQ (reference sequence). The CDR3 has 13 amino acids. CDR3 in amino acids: CASSSGERQPQHF. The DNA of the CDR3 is TGTGCCAGCAGCTCGGGGGAGAGGCAGCCCCAGCATTTT.

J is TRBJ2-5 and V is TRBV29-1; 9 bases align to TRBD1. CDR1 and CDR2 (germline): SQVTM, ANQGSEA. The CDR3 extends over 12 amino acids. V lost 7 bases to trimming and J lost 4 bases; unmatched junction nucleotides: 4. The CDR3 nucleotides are TGCAGCGGGGGGACAGGGCCAGAGACCCAGTACTTC. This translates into CSGGTGPETQYF.

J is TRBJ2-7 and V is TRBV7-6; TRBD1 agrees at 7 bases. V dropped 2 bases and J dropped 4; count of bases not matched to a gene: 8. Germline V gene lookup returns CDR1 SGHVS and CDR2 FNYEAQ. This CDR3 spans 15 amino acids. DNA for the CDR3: TGTGCCAGCAGCTTATCCCGGGACAGAGTTTACGAGCAGTACTTC. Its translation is CASSLSRDRVYEQYF. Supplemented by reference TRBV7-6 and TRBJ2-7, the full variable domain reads GAGVSQSPRYKVTKRGQDVALRCDPISGHVSLYWYRQALGQGPEFLTYFNYEAQQDKSGLPNDRFSAERPEGSISTLTIQRTEQRDSAMYRCASSLSRDRVYEQYFGPGTRLTVT.

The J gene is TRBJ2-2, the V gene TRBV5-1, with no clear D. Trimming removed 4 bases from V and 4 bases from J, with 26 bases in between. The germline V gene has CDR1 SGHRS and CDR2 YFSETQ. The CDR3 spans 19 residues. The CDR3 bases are TGCGCCAGCAGCCAGAGGCGATACCCGGAAACCCCCACCACCGGGGAGCTGTTTTTT. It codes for CASSQRRYPETPTTGELFF.

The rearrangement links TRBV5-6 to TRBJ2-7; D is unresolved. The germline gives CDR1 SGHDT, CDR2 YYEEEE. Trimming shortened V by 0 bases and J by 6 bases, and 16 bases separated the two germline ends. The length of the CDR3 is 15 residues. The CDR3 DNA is TGTGCCAGCAGCTTGGGTTTAGTGCGAGTTTCCGAGCAGTACTTC. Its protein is CASSLGLVRVSEQYF.

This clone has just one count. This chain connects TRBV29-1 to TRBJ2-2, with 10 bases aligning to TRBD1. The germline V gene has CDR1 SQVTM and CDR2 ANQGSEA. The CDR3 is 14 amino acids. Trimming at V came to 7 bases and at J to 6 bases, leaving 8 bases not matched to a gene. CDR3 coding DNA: TGCAGCGCATCCCGGGACAGGGGCGCCGGGGAGCTGTTTTTT. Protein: CSASRDRGAGELFF.

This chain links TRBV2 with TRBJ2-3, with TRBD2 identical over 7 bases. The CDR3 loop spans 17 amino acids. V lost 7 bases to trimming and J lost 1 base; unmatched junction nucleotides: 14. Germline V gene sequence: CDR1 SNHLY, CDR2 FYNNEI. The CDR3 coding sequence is TGTGCCAGCATTGGAGCGGGGAGCGGCCAACGCACAGATACGCAGTATTTT. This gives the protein CASIGAGSGQRTDTQYF.

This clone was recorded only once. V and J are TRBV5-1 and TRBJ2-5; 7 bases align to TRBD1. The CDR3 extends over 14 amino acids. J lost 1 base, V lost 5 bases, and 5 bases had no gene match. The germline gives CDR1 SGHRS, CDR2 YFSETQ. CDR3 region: CASRPGTAQETQYF. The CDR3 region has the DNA TGCGCCAGCAGGCCCGGGACAGCCCAAGAGACCCAGTACTTC.

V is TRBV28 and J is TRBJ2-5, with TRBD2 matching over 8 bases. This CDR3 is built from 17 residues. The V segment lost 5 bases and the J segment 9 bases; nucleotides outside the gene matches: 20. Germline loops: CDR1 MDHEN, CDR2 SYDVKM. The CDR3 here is CASSPSSRTSWERSQYF. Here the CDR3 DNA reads TGTGCCAGCAGTCCGTCGAGTCGGACTAGCTGGGAGAGGTCCCAGTACTTC.

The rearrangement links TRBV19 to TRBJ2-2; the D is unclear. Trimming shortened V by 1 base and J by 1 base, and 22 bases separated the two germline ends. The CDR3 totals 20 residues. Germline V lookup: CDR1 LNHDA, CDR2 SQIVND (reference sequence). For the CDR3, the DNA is TGTGCCAGTAGTATAGTGCTCGGTTTAGTGGGCCACCTGAACACCGGGGAGCTGTTTTTT. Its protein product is CASSIVLGLVGHLNTGELFF.

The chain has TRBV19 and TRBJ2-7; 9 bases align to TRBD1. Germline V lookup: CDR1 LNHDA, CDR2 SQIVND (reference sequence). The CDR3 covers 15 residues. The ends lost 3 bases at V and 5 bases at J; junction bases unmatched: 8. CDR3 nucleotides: TGTGCCAGTAGTATCCCGGGACAGGGAGTCCACGAGCAGTACTTC. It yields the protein CASSIPGQGVHEQYF.

CDR3 amino acids: CASSSRDRGRRDTQYF. In DNA, the CDR3 is TGTGCCAGCAGTTCCCGGGACAGGGGGAGGAGAGATACGCAGTATTTT. V is TRBV27 and J is TRBJ2-3; 11 nucleotides agree with TRBD1. Germline V gene lookup returns CDR1 MNHEY and CDR2 SMNVEV (reference sequence). V gave up 4 bases and J gave up 5 bases; unmatched junction bases: 8. The CDR3 is 16 amino acids.